This T cell receptor beta chain appears in the sequencing data of a study of response to subunit inactivated influenza vaccine. About this clonotype: The antigen remains undetermined.

TCRdb processed the RT-PCR reads anew with MiXCR; each CDR3 protein has one entry. The table records approximately 500,000 distinct CDR3 sequences, approximately 13% of them present only once. Germline V CDR1 and CDR2: LGHNA, YNFKEQ. This CDR3 region has 15 residues. V lost 2 bases and J 3 bases, leaving 12 bases between the germline ends. General study results and limits: The study's authors posited that every seasonal influenza vaccination enlists few new T cells.

The genes are TRBV4-2 and TRBJ2-3; D not resolved. Sequencing was performed on PBMCs from blood, taken roughly 45 days after vaccination. The clonotype comes from a man between 45 and 60 years old who received an inactivated influenza vaccine. The CDR3 region has the DNA TGTGCCAGCAGCCAAATAGCATATATGACAGATACGCAGTATTTT. It yields the protein CASSQIAYMTDTQYF.